Following are 4 T cell receptor beta chains from one sample sequenced in a study of Ad26.COV2.S vaccination and SARS-CoV-2 variants (dated by TCRdb to the early 2020s). Libraries were made using the immunoSEQ multiplex PCR assay. Not all clones reach the TCRdb copy of this immuneACCESS table, which keeps in-frame sequences only. Checked studies attribute under half of the gap to unresolved V genes and leave the rest unexplained. Across this sample there are 440,000 or so clones, with roughly 91% seen only once. Roughly 4.3% of the sample rests with the top ten. The sample's treatment or condition label, decoded: some 20 received Ad26.COV2.S at low or high dose, single or two shots; 5 received placebo; per-sample allocation not given. Repertoires of vaccine and placebo recipients were sequenced from samples collected on day 63 after the first injection. The starting material was peripheral blood, obtained in a trial of Ad26.COV2.S vaccine versus placebo. Receptor source: a person between 18 and 59 years old who received the Ad26.COV2.S COVID-19 vaccine or a placebo.

CDR3 region: CASDRSSYNSPLHF. The CDR3 coding sequence is TGTGCCAGCGACAGGAGCTCCTATAATTCACCCCTCCACTTT. The chain employs TRBV2 and TRBJ1-6; tentatively, D is TRBD1 (6 bases). CDR3 length equals 14 residues. Germline CDR1 and CDR2: SNHLY and FYNNEI. The V gene lost 8 bases and the J gene lost 0 bases, with 8 bases spanning the gap.

This rearrangement joins TRBV19 to TRBJ2-3; either TRBD1 or TRBD2 may fit D (5 bases each). The CDR3 covers 14 residues. CDR1 and CDR2 from the germline V gene are LNHDA and SQIVND (reference sequence). V was clipped by 5 bases and J by 2 bases, with 11 bases between them. The CDR3 DNA reads TGTGCCAGTAGTTTGGGGACGGTCACAGATACGCAGTATTTT. Encoded protein: CASSLGTVTDTQYF. Full variable domain (rest looked up from reference TRBV19 and TRBJ2-3): DGGITQSPKYLFRKEGQNVTLSCEQNLNHDAMYWYRQDPGQGLRLIYYSQIVNDFQKGDIAEGYSVSREKKESFPLTVTSAQKNPTAFYLCASSLGTVTDTQYFGPGTRLTVL.

A note on this clone: Other DNA variants within this sample encode the same CDR3. The rearrangement joins TRBV6-2 or TRBV6-3 to TRBJ2-7; D gene ambiguous. From germline, CDR1 is MNHEY and CDR2 SVGEGT. This CDR3 is 11 amino acids long. Trimming took 5 bases from V and 1 from J, leaving 3 bases between them. For the CDR3, the DNA is TGTGCCAGCAGTGGATCCTACGAGCAGTACTTC. It translates to CASSGSYEQYF.

This clone occurred many times. The chain has TRBV13 and TRBJ2-5; no reliable D call. Germline CDR1 and CDR2: PRHDT and FYEKMQ (reference sequence). The CDR3 contains 11 residues. V was pared by 1 base and J by 6 bases, with 3 bases between. CDR3 sequence (DNA): TGTGCCAGCAGCTTAGAACAGACCCAGTACTTC. Protein: CASSLEQTQYF.